This entry lists 23 T cell receptor beta chains sequenced from one sample in a study of T-cell memory formation after mild COVID-19. TCRdb redid the calling of the 5' RACE reads with MiXCR, one entry per CDR3 protein. The profile shows about 320,000 distinct CDR3 sequences, 14% of them singletons. The sample taken for sequencing was PBMCs or a T cell subset sorted from them (not recorded which). These TCRs come from a man aged 18 to 29 who had mild COVID-19 (a few samples of this study predate the infection). Cell type and time point are not known.

This clonotype was found a few times. This sequence joins TRBV4-2 and TRBJ2-5; 10 bases are shared with TRBD2. This CDR3 is 17 amino acids long. After removal of 1 base from V and 0 bases from J, the junction contained 5 bases not matched to a gene. Per germline, CDR1 LGHNA and CDR2 YNFKEQ. CDR3 nucleotide sequence: TGTGCCAGCAGCCAAGCTGGAGCGGGGGGGTACCAAGAGACCCAGTACTTC. It yields the protein CASSQAGAGGYQETQYF.

This clonotype was detected once. The rearrangement joins TRBV7-2 to TRBJ2-7, with 8 bases aligning to TRBD1. Germline V gene lookup returns CDR1 SGHTA and CDR2 FQGNSA. V shed 4 bases and J 3 bases; nucleotides not matched to a gene: 8. The CDR3 spans 15 residues. DNA for the CDR3: TGTGCCAGCAGCTCGGCTGGACAGGGAGACTACGAGCAGTACTTC. It encodes CASSSAGQGDYEQYF.

Many counts were recorded for this clonotype. The V and J genes are TRBV7-8 and TRBJ1-4; 7 bases map to TRBD1. This CDR3 has 14 residues. Germline CDR1 is SGHVS and CDR2 is FQNEAQ. V lost 3 bases, J lost 8 bases, and 6 bases stayed unmatched. CDR3 sequence (DNA): TGTGCCAGCAGCTTGACAGGGAATTCCGAAAAACTGTTTTTT. Protein product: CASSLTGNSEKLFF.

This clonotype was counted ten times or more. The V call is TRBV10-3, the J call TRBJ1-5; D gene unclear. This CDR3 has 14 residues. CDR1 and CDR2 (germline): ENHRY, SYGVKD. Trimming pared 0 bases from V and 5 bases from J, leaving 8 bases between. CDR3 DNA: TGTGCCATCAGTGAGTCTGGAATTTATCAGCCCCAGCATTTT. It codes for CAISESGIYQPQHF.

This clonotype was picked up a small number of times. This chain uses TRBV3-1 with TRBJ1-1; no clear D. The CDR3 consists of 12 residues. V gave up 1 base and J gave up 5 bases, with 5 bases separating them. The V gene's germline CDR1 is LGHDT and CDR2 YNNKEL (reference sequence). The CDR3 loop is CASSQVRTEAFF. The CDR3 DNA is TGTGCCAGCAGCCAAGTTCGGACTGAAGCTTTCTTT.

This clonotype was counted ten times or more. The DNA for the CDR3 is TGTGCCAGCAGTCCTGGGGGTGGGCATGGCTACACCTTC. Translated, it gives CASSPGGGHGYTF. The chain joins TRBV12-3 or TRBV12-4 to TRBJ1-2; tentative D call: TRBD1 (5 bases). This CDR3 region has 13 residues. The V end lost 5 bases, the J end lost 6 bases, and 13 bases lay between the germline ends.

The rearrangement links TRBV7-2 to TRBJ2-3, with 9 bases identical to TRBD2. Trimming at V came to 7 bases and at J to 7 bases, leaving 6 bases not matched to a gene. This CDR3 has 13 amino acids. Germline V gives CDR1 SGHTA, CDR2 FQGNSA. CDR3 in DNA: TGTGCCAGCAAGGCGGGGGGGGGGCATACGCAGTATTTT. Translated, it gives CASKAGGGHTQYF.

On this clonotype: In this CDR3 the conserved last residue, phenylalanine or tryptophan, is missing, so a read error is likely. It is unclear where the CDR3 begins or ends on the DNA, so no DNA is shown, and the CDR3 is as TCRdb lists it. This chain joins TRBV21-1 and TRBJ1-2. TRBV21-1 represents a pseudogene. Ends included, the CDR3 has 12 residues. The chain's CDR3 is CASSPLHSRDSC.

The chain is built from TRBV7-2 and TRBJ1-2; D call uncertain. The CDR3 length is 13 residues. CDR1 SGHTA and CDR2 FQGNSA come from the germline V gene. With 0 bases removed from V and 8 bases from J, the gap between germline ends came to 10 bases. CDR3 in DNA: TGTGCCAGCAGCTTAGCGGGCCAGGACGGCTACACCTTC. Translation: CASSLAGQDGYTF.

This clonotype was recorded a few times. This chain joins TRBV11-2 and TRBJ2-7, with D possibly matching TRBD2 (6 bases). This CDR3 region has 15 residues. In germline, CDR1 is SGHAT, CDR2 FQNNGV. Trimming left V 0 bases short and J 5 bases short, with 14 bases between. Here the CDR3 reads CASSLDAAASDEQYV. The CDR3 DNA reads as TGTGCCAGCAGCTTAGACGCCGCGGCTAGCGACGAGCAGTACGTC.

In this sample, this clonotype turned up many times. This chain uses TRBV20-1 with TRBJ2-1; D perhaps matches TRBD2 (5 bases). The CDR3 is 15 residues long. Germline values: CDR1 DFQATT, CDR2 SNEGSKA (reference sequence). The V end lost 0 bases, the J end lost 0 bases, and 9 bases lay between the germline ends. CDR3 nucleotide sequence: TGCAGTGCTAGAGATGTGGGGAGCTCCTACAATGAGCAGTTCTTC. Translating it yields CSARDVGSSYNEQFF.

This clonotype has more than one count but fewer than ten. This chain joins TRBV6-1 and TRBJ1-1; 7 bases align to TRBD1. The CDR3 is 15 amino acids. The germline CDR1 and CDR2 sequences are MNHNS and SASEGT. Trimming took 5 bases from V and 4 from J; bases not matched to a gene: 10. The CDR3 nucleotides read TGTGCCAGCAGTTTTCTGCAGGGGGAGGGCACTGAAGCTTTCTTT. It codes for CASSFLQGEGTEAFF.

In this sample, this clonotype turned up many times. The chain uses TRBV10-3 and TRBJ2-1; D may be TRBD1 (5 bases). Trimming shortened V by 8 bases and J by 7 bases, and 12 bases separated the two germline ends. The CDR3 is made up of 12 amino acids. Germline V gene data show CDR1 as ENHRY and CDR2 as SYGVKD. CDR3 DNA sequence: TGTGCCATCTACAGTCCAGGGAATGAGCAGTTCTTC. Its translation: CAIYSPGNEQFF.

The V and J genes are TRBV5-4 and TRBJ1-6; maybe TRBD1 (6 bases). CDR3 length equals 14 residues. Per the germline V gene, CDR1 is SGHNT and CDR2 is YYREEE (reference sequence). Trimming shortened V by 4 bases and J by 5 bases, and 10 bases separated the two germline ends. The DNA for the CDR3 is TGTGCCAGCAGCCCGAAGGGGGATAATTCACCCCTCCACTTT. Protein: CASSPKGDNSPLHF.

In this sample, this clonotype turned up once. The genes are TRBV5-1 and TRBJ1-1; tentative D call: TRBD1 (6 bases). The CDR3 runs 15 residues. The V and J ends lost 1 base and 4 bases respectively, with 14 bases between them. Germline CDR1 reads SGHRS; CDR2 reads YFSETQ. The CDR3 protein is CASSLLTGWGTEAFF. As DNA, the CDR3 is TGCGCCAGCAGCTTGCTAACAGGGTGGGGCACTGAAGCTTTCTTT.

This clonotype was observed a handful of times. The chain combines TRBV6-5 with TRBJ2-3; D may correspond to TRBD1 or TRBD2 (6 bases each). V was clipped by 0 bases and J by 2 bases, with 18 bases between them. Germline CDR1 is MNHEY and CDR2 is SVGAGI. The CDR3 runs 18 residues. CDR3 DNA: TGTGCCAGCAGTTACTCGCTGTCGGGGGCCAGCCCCACAGATACGCAGTATTTT. Translation: CASSYSLSGASPTDTQYF.

This chain joins TRBV6-1 and TRBJ2-3; TRBD2 is a possible D gene (5 bases). The CDR3 totals 15 residues. The ends were cut back, 7 bases at V and 1 base at J, with 15 bases in the middle. Germline CDR1 MNHNS, CDR2 SASEGT. Here the CDR3 reads CASTWQAERTDTQYF. CDR3 coding DNA: TGTGCCAGCACCTGGCAAGCGGAACGCACAGATACGCAGTATTTT.

This chain connects TRBV7-3 to TRBJ1-1, with D hard to call. The V gene's germline CDR1 is SGHTA and CDR2 FQGTGA. Trimming left V 5 bases short and J 7 bases short, with 11 bases between. This CDR3 contains 12 residues. Here the CDR3 DNA reads TGTGCCAGCAGCGCAGCCGGGAGTGAAGCTTTCTTT. The encoded protein is CASSAAGSEAFF.

The CDR3 is CASGDRAGRSYTF. As DNA, the CDR3 is TGCGCCAGCGGGGACAGAGCAGGCCGCTCCTACACCTTC. The chain carries TRBV5-1 and TRBJ1-2; 7 nucleotides align to TRBD1. The CDR3 is 13 residues long. Germline trimming cut 7 bases from V and 10 bases from J; bases unmatched to any gene: 13. The germline V gene has CDR1 SGHRS and CDR2 YFSETQ.

Only a few counts were recorded for this clonotype. The chain joins TRBV30 to TRBJ2-5, with TRBD2 matching 10 bases. CDR1 GTSNPN and CDR2 SVGIG come from the germline V gene (reference sequence). The CDR3 length is 14 residues. Trimming cost V 2 bases and J 5 bases; bases outside gene matches: 5. Here the CDR3 reads CAWSWSSGGETQYF. In DNA form, the CDR3 reads TGTGCCTGGAGTTGGTCTAGCGGGGGCGAGACCCAGTACTTC.

This chain links TRBV5-1 with TRBJ2-2; D not certain. CDR1 and CDR2 from the germline V gene are SGHRS and YFSETQ. The CDR3 consists of 16 residues. V was cut by 1 base and J by 1 base, with 11 bases left in between. Here the CDR3 reads CASSLRTDLNTGELFF. The CDR3 nucleotides are TGCGCCAGCAGCTTGAGGACCGATTTGAACACCGGGGAGCTGTTTTTT.

The rearrangement uses TRBV12-3 or TRBV12-4 and TRBJ2-3, with D possibly matching TRBD1 (5 bases). This CDR3 comprises 16 residues. Trimming removed 6 bases from V and 8 bases from J, with 24 bases in between. The CDR3 DNA is TGTGCCAGCAGCGATAGCCTGACAGTCCGCTTGTCTACGCAGTATTTT. Its translation is CASSDSLTVRLSTQYF.

This clonotype was seen only a few times. The V gene is TRBV19, the J gene TRBJ2-7, with TRBD2 matching over 8 bases. This CDR3 comprises 13 residues. Germline V lookup: CDR1 LNHDA, CDR2 SQIVND (reference sequence). Germline trimming cut 5 bases from V and 6 bases from J; bases unmatched to any gene: 6. In DNA, the CDR3 is TGTGCCAGTAGTCCATCGGGGGGGACCGAGCAGTACTTC. This sequence encodes CASSPSGGTEQYF.